This TCR beta chain is drawn from a study of blood T cell repertoires in COVID-19. Study-level information: Sites in the United States, Italy and Spain provided acute and convalescent COVID-19 samples.

The CDR3 is 16 amino acids. Germline CDR1 LNHDA, CDR2 SQIVND (reference sequence). Trimming took 4 bases from V and 1 from J; bases not matched to a gene: 5. Seattle patients were enrolled while actively infected and followed longitudinally. In the original processing: Researchers report that nucleated cell counts were estimated from reference gene primer amplification. Assay: immunoSEQ multiplex PCR; the TCRdb copy retains only in-frame clones and omits some. Clone size and the V and J calls come from that table; the DNA yielded D and trimming. The data contain about 170,000 clones, 70% to 90% of them seen just once; the ten biggest clones take up about 10%.

The sequence derives from an older woman with COVID-19, enrolled during active disease. This chain connects TRBV19 to TRBJ2-4, with 9 bases aligning to TRBD1. Sequenced input: peripheral blood. The CDR3 DNA reads TGTGCCAGTAGTAAAACAGGGGGCATTGCCAAAAACATTCAGTACTTC. This sequence encodes CASSKTGGIAKNIQYF.